This is a list of T cell receptor beta chains from one sample in a study of shared clonotypes between healthy human individuals. Sequencing was performed with immunoSEQ multiplex PCR; in TCRdb, only in-frame clones are kept and a portion is missing. The sample has more than 1.2 million clones, roughly 98.5% seen once. Sequencing used naive CD4+ T cells sorted from blood. All receptors come from a man aged 25-45 years in good health. CDR3s include the opening cysteine and the closing phenylalanine or tryptophan. Each record gives: clone size, J gene, V gene, D gene, CDR3 DNA, CDR3 protein. A D gene is named only where the DNA matches it firmly. Size is stated for part of the rows, as once, few or many counts, or as a class when the clone is expanded.

size: NA
J: TRBJ1-1
V: TRBV7-2
D: NA
DNA: TGTGCCAGCATCAAGGACGGAAGGGGGACTGAAGCTTTCTTT
CDR3: CASIKDGRGTEAFF

size: NA
J: TRBJ2-3
V: TRBV27
D: TRBD2
DNA: TGTGCCAGCAGTTTAGGGCTAGCGGGAGGGCGAGGGACAGATACGCAGTATTTT
CDR3: CASSLGLAGGRGTDTQYF

size: NA
J: TRBJ2-5
V: TRBV13
D: NA
DNA: TGTGCCAGCAGCTTAGGCCAAGAGACCCAGTACTTC
CDR3: CASSLGQETQYF

size: NA
J: TRBJ2-7
V: TRBV18
D: NA
DNA: TGTGCCAGCTCACTCCGGTCCGGCTCCTACGAGCAGTACTTC
CDR3: CASSLRSGSYEQYF

size: NA
J: TRBJ2-1
V: TRBV11-3
D: NA
DNA: TGTGCCAGCAGCCCATCCAGGGTAAGCGAGCAGTTCTTC
CDR3: CASSPSRVSEQFF

size: NA
J: TRBJ2-2
V: TRBV5-4
D: NA
DNA: TGTGCCAGCAGCTTTGACCTGGCCGGGGAGCTGTTTTTT
CDR3: CASSFDLAGELFF

size: NA
J: TRBJ2-1
V: TRBV19
D: TRBD2
DNA: TGTGCCAGTAGTATAGCTAAGACTAGCGGTTATAACAATGAGCAGTTCTTC
CDR3: CASSIAKTSGYNNEQFF

size: NA
J: TRBJ2-6
V: TRBV15
D: TRBD1
DNA: TGTGCCACCAGCAGAGGACAGGGGGCGTCGGGGGCCAACGTCCTGACTTTC
CDR3: CATSRGQGASGANVLTF

size: NA
J: TRBJ2-1
V: TRBV2
D: NA
DNA: TGTGCCAGCAGGGGCGGTGGGGGTGAGCAGTTCTTC
CDR3: CASRGGGGEQFF

size: NA
J: TRBJ1-1
V: TRBV29-1
D: NA
DNA: TGCAGCGTTGAACGGGTCTTGAACACTGAAGCTTTCTTT
CDR3: CSVERVLNTEAFF

size: NA
J: TRBJ1-4
V: TRBV15
D: NA
DNA: TGTGCCACCAGCAGAGATTACGGAGAACCGGGACTGTTTTTT
CDR3: CATSRDYGEPGLFF

size: NA
J: TRBJ1-1
V: TRBV9
D: NA
DNA: TGTGCCAGCACCGTAGGAGGGGCAGGGAGGGATCGTAACGAAGCTTTCTTT
CDR3: CASTVGGAGRDRNEAFF

size: NA
J: TRBJ2-3
V: TRBV7-8
D: TRBD2
DNA: TGTGCCGCGGGGGGGACTTGGCCCACAGATACGCAGTATTTT
CDR3: CAAGGTWPTDTQYF

size: NA
J: TRBJ2-1
V: TRBV9
D: TRBD2
DNA: TGTGCCAGCAGCCCCCGAGGACTAGCTTACAATGAGCAGTTCTTC
CDR3: CASSPRGLAYNEQFF

size: NA
J: TRBJ2-1
V: TRBV28
D: NA
DNA: TGTGCCAGCAGTCAAAAGGACAGCTACAATGAGCAGTTCTTC
CDR3: CASSQKDSYNEQFF

size: NA
J: TRBJ2-5
V: TRBV2
D: TRBD2
DNA: TGTGCCAGCAGAAGGACTAGCGGGAAGGAGACCCAGTACTTC
CDR3: CASRRTSGKETQYF

size: NA
J: TRBJ1-2
V: TRBV5-4
D: TRBD1
DNA: TGTGCCAGCAGCCGCCCAGGGGGCTTAGCAGGCTATGGCTACACCTTC
CDR3: CASSRPGGLAGYGYTF

size: NA
J: TRBJ2-7
V: TRBV5-1
D: NA
DNA: TGCGCCAGCAGCTCACTCTGGCGGGAAGGGGACGAGCAGTACTTC
CDR3: CASSSLWREGDEQYF

size: once
J: TRBJ2-2
V: TRBV5-5
D: NA
DNA: TGTGCCAGCAGCTTGGATCGAAATAGACGGGAGCTGTTTTTT
CDR3: CASSLDRNRRELFF

size: NA
J: TRBJ2-2
V: TRBV23-1
D: TRBD2
DNA: TGCGCCAGCAGTCAGCGCCTATTGCCAGCGGGACTAACCGGGGAGCTGTTTTTT
CDR3: CASSQRLLPAGLTGELFF

size: NA
J: TRBJ2-5
V: TRBV6-1
D: NA
DNA: TGTGCCAGCAGTGAATTAGGACAGCGCCAAGAGACCCAGTACTTC
CDR3: CASSELGQRQETQYF

size: NA
J: TRBJ2-3
V: TRBV21-1
D: NA
DNA: TGTGCCAGCAGCAAATGTGGCGGCCCGAGCACAGATACGCAGTATTTT
CDR3: CASSKCGGPSTDTQYF

size: NA
J: TRBJ2-1
V: TRBV15
D: TRBD1
DNA: TGTGCCACCAGCAGAGGTTTTAAAGACAGGGAGGAGCAGTTCTTC
CDR3: CATSRGFKDREEQFF

size: NA
J: TRBJ2-5
V: TRBV6-1
D: NA
DNA: TGTGCCAGCAGACCCCCGGGGGGCGGGGAGACCCAGTACTTC
CDR3: CASRPPGGGETQYF